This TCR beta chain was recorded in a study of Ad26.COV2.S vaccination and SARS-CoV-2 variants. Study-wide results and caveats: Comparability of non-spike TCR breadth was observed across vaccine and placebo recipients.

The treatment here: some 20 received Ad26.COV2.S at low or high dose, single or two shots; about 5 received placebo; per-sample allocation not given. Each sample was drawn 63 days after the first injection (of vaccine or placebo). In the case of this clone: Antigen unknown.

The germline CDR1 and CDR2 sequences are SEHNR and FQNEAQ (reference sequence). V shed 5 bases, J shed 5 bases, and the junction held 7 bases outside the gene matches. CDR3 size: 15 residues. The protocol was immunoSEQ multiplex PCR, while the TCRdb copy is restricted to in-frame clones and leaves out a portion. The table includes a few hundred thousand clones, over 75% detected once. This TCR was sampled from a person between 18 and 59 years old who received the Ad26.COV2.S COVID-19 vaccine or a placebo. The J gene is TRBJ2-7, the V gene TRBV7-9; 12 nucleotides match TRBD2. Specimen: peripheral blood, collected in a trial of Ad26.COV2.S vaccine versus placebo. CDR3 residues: CASSAWTSGNHEQYF. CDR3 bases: TGTGCCAGCAGCGCCTGGACTAGCGGGAACCACGAGCAGTACTTC.